This T cell receptor (beta chain) was observed in a study of radiotherapy plus CTLA-4 blockade in lung cancer. The repertoire was sequenced with immunoSEQ multiplex PCR; TCRdb's copy has only in-frame clones and lacks some. The sample carries about 12,000 clones, around 80% recorded once. General study points: Reported findings show early blood T cell clone dynamics, with interferon-beta, best predicted response. Clones derived from tumor TCRs expanded in blood after radiotherapy plus ipilimumab.

Those with chemo-refractory metastatic non-small-cell lung cancer were treated with focal radiation combined with CTLA-4 blockade using ipilimumab. In this sample, this clone turned up once. The antigen is undetermined. The trim removed 0 bases at V and 1 base at J, leaving 9 bases unmatched. CDR3 size: 18 residues. Germline lookup yields CDR1 ENHRY and CDR2 SYGVKD. This specimen was peripheral blood, taken from a patient treated with radiotherapy plus ipilimumab. The V and J genes are TRBV10-3 and TRBJ2-3; TRBD2 agrees at 8 bases. The sequence was obtained from a human donor with non-small cell lung cancer that progressed on radiotherapy plus ipilimumab. The CDR3 protein is CAISESIGRVGGTDTQYF. CDR3 bases: TGTGCCATCAGTGAGTCAATCGGGAGGGTTGGAGGCACAGATACGCAGTATTTT.